This T cell receptor beta chain is drawn from a study of T cells in Graves' hyperthyroidism and ophthalmopathy (dated by TCRdb to about 2019). Study-level background: Peripheral blood samples were taken at initial diagnosis, before any treatment was given. The paper describes TCR Vbeta CDR3 sequencing of 120 to 150 peripheral blood samples, made up of 43 ophthalmopathy patients, around 78 hyperthyroidism patients and 17 progressor patients. For training and testing, the 100 or so patients in the discovery cohort were randomly divided in a 7:3 ratio. Thyroid tissue and blood T-cell repertoires from six or seven Graves' hyperthyroidism patients were also compared in the study. Prospective prediction of ophthalmopathy was tested in an independent validation cohort of fewer than 20 hyperthyroidism patients and 17 patients who later progressed to ophthalmopathy. After blood sampling, hyperthyroidism patients were treated with methimazole at a starting dose of 30 mg daily, and ophthalmopathy patients were treated with high-dose intravenous methylprednisolone. TCR V-J signatures able to tell the groups apart were searched for in a discovery cohort of 95 or so patients, of whom under 45 had Graves' ophthalmopathy and about 55 had stable Graves' hyperthyroidism. What the authors observed across the whole study: Most expanded thyroid clonotypes (frequency above 0.001) were also detected in blood, suggesting blood repertoires may reflect thyroid immune responses. A model built on a 13 V-J signature distinguished ophthalmopathy from stable hyperthyroidism, reaching 87.88% sensitivity and 81.08% specificity in cross-validation and 80%/75% in testing. In validation, the model predicted progression to ophthalmopathy with approximately 71% sensitivity and about 72% specificity, a median of around six months before onset. No statistical method was used to set the sample size in advance, and investigators knew the group allocation.

V and J are truncated by 3 bases and 4 bases respectively, leaving an intervening sequence of 9 bases. Sequences SEHNR (CDR1) and FQNEAQ (CDR2) are obtained from the germline V gene (reference sequence). From the cysteine up to the phenylalanine, the CDR3 has a length of 14 residues. This entry keeps only the CDR3 DNA: 42 bases, framed from base 1. This clonotype has a handful of counts. Its antigen remains unidentified. No quality values exist for individual bases; no much larger clone is one base distant. TCR beta CDR3 regions were amplified from RNA transcripts. A first-round RT-PCR of the TCR CDR3 used the HTBI primer set with the Qiagen OneStep RT-PCR kit. Libraries were constructed in a second round of multiplex PCR, after which size selection and purification were carried out. Paired-end sequencing of the libraries was performed with 100 bp reads on an Illumina HiSeq2000. The paper's data handling went like this. SOAPnuke was used to process the raw data, removing reads that contained adapters or uncalled bases, had a mean Phred below 15, or lacked an exact match to the constant primer or identifier. COPE v1.2.5 was used to merge high-quality paired reads, and clonotypes were defined as unique nucleotide sequences. MiTCR v1.1 was used to align the clonotypes against IMGT TRBV, TRBD and TRBJ reference segments. Only V-J combinations with frequency above 0.0001, covering 99% to 99.2% of repertoires, were analysed. The TCS score was defined as the ratio of F50 (clonal expansion) to E x V (chaos), calculated using BLOSUM62-based TCRdist between CDR3 peptides within each V-J. Welch's t-statistics and random forest reduced just over 500 V-J features to roughly 13, which were used in a naive Bayes classifier (R e1071). The public reads were reprocessed in TCRdb via fastp at Q25 and MiXCR, keeping in-frame beta chains. Merged by CDR3 protein, the rows form single entries marked with the most common genes and DNA. The V and J calls were determined by TCRdb, not by the authors. The sample table lists under 450,000 distinct CDR3 sequences, approximately 18% of them with a count of one. Jointly, the top ten make up 30% to 35% of the sample.

Hyperthyroidism patients were newly diagnosed, with disease duration under 2 months, and aged 18 to 65 years. Any patient with an uncontrolled infection, another autoimmune disease, pregnancy or lactation was excluded. Clinical symptoms, serum thyroxine and TRAb, thyroid ultrasound, and orbital computed tomography formed the basis for the diagnoses. Blood from progressor patients was drawn when they were first diagnosed with hyperthyroidism, before any ophthalmopathy symptoms appeared. Ficoll-Paque density gradient centrifugation was used to isolate PBMCs from approximately 10 ml of fresh peripheral blood. Progressor patients were first diagnosed with Graves' hyperthyroidism and then developed ophthalmopathy during follow-up. Trizol reagent was used to extract total RNA, and RNA quality was then checked on an Agilent 2100 Bioanalyzer.

The clonotype originates from a woman aged 25 to 39 with Graves' hyperthyroidism that later progressed to Graves' ophthalmopathy. Rearrangement joined TRBV7-9 to TRBJ1-4, with no confidently assigned D gene. The sequencing sample was made of blood. The DNA sequence follows: TGTGCCAGCAGCTTGCAAGGAGTTAATGAAAAACTGTTTTTT. This is translated as CASSLQGVNEKLFF.